One sample yielded the 24 T cell receptor beta chains listed below, sequenced in a study of T cell responses to AZD1222 COVID-19 vaccine. TCRdb's copy holds only in-frame clones and misses some; the assay was immunoSEQ multiplex PCR. The sample lists tens of thousands of clones, approximately 90% occurring once. Specimen: peripheral blood, collected 28 days after the second AZD1222 dose. These receptors all come from an adult who received the AZD1222 COVID-19 vaccine.

This chain joins TRBV27 and TRBJ1-6, with unresolved D. V lost 3 bases to trimming and J lost 4 bases, with 10 bases between them. This CDR3 comprises 15 residues. The germline CDR1 and CDR2 sequences are MNHEY and SMNVEV (reference sequence). CDR3 coding DNA: TGTGCCAGCAGTTTCTCCGACACGTATAATTCACCCCTCCACTTT. This codes for CASSFSDTYNSPLHF.

The rearrangement uses TRBV11-2 and TRBJ2-3; 11 nucleotides match TRBD2. This CDR3 contains 15 residues. V lost 5 bases, J lost 5 bases, and 6 bases stayed unmatched. Germline CDR1 reads SGHAT; CDR2 reads FQNNGV. The CDR3 DNA sequence: TGTGCCAGCAGCCAAAATAGCGGGGGGGGAGATACGCAGTATTTT. Translating it yields CASSQNSGGGDTQYF.

The chain is built from TRBV19 and TRBJ1-1, with D maybe TRBD1 (6 bases). The V end was cut by 5 bases, the J end by 0 bases, with 19 bases between. This CDR3 comprises 17 residues. Germline-derived CDR1 and CDR2 are LNHDA and SQIVND (reference sequence). CDR3 nucleotides: TGTGCCAGTAGTTCCAGACAGGACCCCGAAGTGAACACTGAAGCTTTCTTT. Protein product: CASSSRQDPEVNTEAFF. Using reference TRBV19 and TRBJ1-1 for the parts outside the CDR3, the full variable domain is DGGITQSPKYLFRKEGQNVTLSCEQNLNHDAMYWYRQDPGQGLRLIYYSQIVNDFQKGDIAEGYSVSREKKESFPLTVTSAQKNPTAFYLCASSSRQDPEVNTEAFFGQGTRLTVV.

The J gene is TRBJ2-6, the V gene TRBV5-4, with 11 bases identical to TRBD2. CDR1 and CDR2 (germline): SGHNT, YYREEE (reference sequence). V lost 0 bases, J lost 3 bases, and 2 bases stayed unmatched. The CDR3 consists of 17 residues. The CDR3 loop is CASSLATSGSGANVLTF. The CDR3 DNA is TGTGCCAGCAGCTTGGCAACTAGCGGGAGTGGGGCCAACGTCCTGACTTTC.

V usage is TRBV20-1 and J usage is TRBJ2-6, with no clear D. CDR1 DFQATT and CDR2 SNEGSKA come from the germline V gene (reference sequence). The V end was cut by 3 bases, the J end by 0 bases, with 9 bases between. The CDR3 runs 15 residues. The CDR3 DNA sequence: TGCAGTGCTAGTAGCTCGTACTCTGGGGCCAACGTCCTGACTTTC. Its protein product is CSASSSYSGANVLTF.

DNA for the CDR3: TGTGCCAGCAACCTGGGAAACAGGGACGGGGAATCCTACGAGCAGTACTTC. Translation: CASNLGNRDGESYEQYF. The chain has TRBV2 and TRBJ2-7; TRBD1 is a possible D gene (6 bases). There are 17 residues in the CDR3. Germline-derived CDR1 and CDR2 are SNHLY and FYNNEI. V lost 7 bases to trimming and J lost 1 base, with 23 bases between them.

This clone was seen more than once but under ten times. The chain employs TRBV27 and TRBJ1-4, with a tentative D call TRBD1 (5 bases). CDR1 is MNHEY and CDR2 is SMNVEV in the germline V gene (reference sequence). The ends were cut back, 2 bases at V and 8 bases at J, with 9 bases in the middle. This CDR3 has 13 residues. The CDR3 spells CASSLRGWEKLFF. In DNA form, the CDR3 reads TGTGCCAGCAGTTTAAGGGGATGGGAAAAACTGTTTTTT.

This chain joins TRBV27 and TRBJ2-7; perhaps TRBD2 as D (5 bases). The CDR3 runs 14 residues. The V and J ends lost 3 bases and 4 bases respectively, with 13 bases between them. Germline V gene lookup returns CDR1 MNHEY and CDR2 SMNVEV (reference sequence). The CDR3 loop is CASSFLPGVYEQYF. The CDR3 DNA sequence: TGTGCCAGCAGTTTTCTCCCCGGGGTTTACGAGCAGTACTTC.

The CDR3 nucleotides read TGTGCCAGCAGCGGCCCGGACCAGCAGATCACAGATACGCAGTATTTT. Protein: CASSGPDQQITDTQYF. V and J are TRBV11-1 and TRBJ2-3; D gene uncertain. The CDR3 contains 16 residues. Germline V lookup: CDR1 SGHAT, CDR2 FQDESV (reference sequence). V lost 5 bases and J lost 2, with 17 bases in between.

The CDR3 loop is CASSQGKLSPLHF. As DNA, the CDR3 is TGTGCCAGCAGCCAAGGGAAATTATCACCCCTCCACTTT. The chain employs TRBV3-1 (or the pseudogene TRBV3-2) and TRBJ1-6; no reliable D call. The germline V gene has CDR1 LGHDT and CDR2 YNNKEL (reference sequence). Trimming left V 1 base short and J 10 bases short, with 8 bases between. The CDR3 covers 13 residues.

The CDR3 coding sequence is TGCGCCAGCAGCACAGACAGGGATATCGGGGAGCTGTTTTTT. Protein sequence: CASSTDRDIGELFF. The gene calls are TRBV5-1 and TRBJ2-2; 7 bases are a match to TRBD1. The CDR3 has 14 amino acids. Trimming cost V 4 bases and J 7 bases; bases outside gene matches: 7. Germline V CDR1 and CDR2: SGHRS, YFSETQ. The variable domain in full, completed from reference TRBV5-1 and TRBJ2-2, reads KAGVTQTPRYLIKTRGQQVTLSCSPISGHRSVSWYQQTPGQGLQFLFEYFSETQRNKGNFPGRFSGRQFSNSRSEMNVSTLELGDSALYLCASSTDRDIGELFFGEGSRLTVL.

The genes are TRBV4-2 and TRBJ2-3, with 9 bases lining up with TRBD2. The CDR3 runs 19 residues. Germline CDR1 reads LGHNA; CDR2 reads YNFKEQ. J was trimmed by 4 bases and V by 0 bases; bases with no gene match: 14. Written as DNA, the CDR3 is TGTGCCAGCAGCCAAGAAGTCACTAGCGGGTCTCGGTTGGCAGATACGCAGTATTTT. Amino acid sequence: CASSQEVTSGSRLADTQYF.

This rearrangement joins TRBV6-2 or TRBV6-3 to TRBJ1-1; no clear D gene. There are 13 residues in the CDR3. Germline assignment: CDR1 MNHEY and CDR2 SVGEGT. V was clipped by 4 bases and J by 4 bases, with 10 bases between them. This CDR3 is CASSFPRGTEAFF. CDR3 DNA sequence: TGTGCCAGCAGTTTTCCGCGGGGCACTGAAGCTTTCTTT.

The chain recombines TRBV7-6 with TRBJ1-2, with 7 bases fitting TRBD1. This CDR3 comprises 13 residues. In germline, CDR1 is SGHVS, CDR2 FNYEAQ. V was pared by 5 bases and J by 3 bases, with 3 bases of the junction left unmatched. CDR3 in DNA: TGTGCCAGCAGCCCTGGGACAGACTATGGCTACACCTTC. Its translation is CASSPGTDYGYTF.

The J gene is TRBJ2-1, the V gene TRBV19, with TRBD2 matching 8 bases. Germline CDR1 and CDR2: LNHDA and SQIVND (reference sequence). The CDR3 length is 17 residues. The V gene end was trimmed by 3 bases and the J gene end by 3 bases; junction bases not matched to a gene: 10. The CDR3 loop reads CASSISSSGSLYNEQFF. In DNA, the CDR3 is TGTGCCAGTAGTATTTCTTCCAGCGGGAGTCTCTACAATGAGCAGTTCTTC.

The chain employs TRBV5-5 and TRBJ1-2; D gene unclear. CDR3 size: 15 residues. Germline CDR1 SGHKS, CDR2 YYEKEE (reference sequence). V shed 0 bases and J shed 4 bases, with 13 bases lying between them. In nucleotides, the CDR3 is TGTGCCAGCAGCTTGGGACCGGATGCCGGCTATGGCTACACCTTC. Its protein product is CASSLGPDAGYGYTF.

This clone was recorded once. Lacking the conserved final phenylalanine or tryptophan, this CDR3 likely reflects a read error. It is unclear where the CDR3 begins or ends on the DNA, so no DNA is shown, and the CDR3 is as TCRdb lists it. The chain carries TRBV6-2 or TRBV6-3 and TRBJ2-7; whether TRBD1, the table's D call, matches the DNA was not checked. Germline CDR1 is MNHEY and CDR2 is SVGEGT. Counting both end residues, the CDR3 totals 14 amino acids. The CDR3 reads CASCYAISKGAGVL.

The chain has TRBV27 and TRBJ1-1; D uncertain. The CDR3 is made up of 19 amino acids. Germline-derived CDR1 and CDR2 are MNHEY and SMNVEV (reference sequence). Trimming shortened V by 6 bases and J by 0 bases, and 26 bases separated the two germline ends. CDR3 sequence (DNA): TGTGCCAGCAGACTCTTCGGCGGGCCTGGGATTCTAATGAACACTGAAGCTTTCTTT. Residues: CASRLFGGPGILMNTEAFF.

DNA for the CDR3: TGTGCCAGTTCCAGGGGGTATGAAAAACTGTTTTTT. Translated, it gives CASSRGYEKLFF. J is TRBJ1-4 and V is TRBV11-3; 7 nucleotides line up with TRBD1. This CDR3 is built from 12 residues. CDR1 is SGHNT and CDR2 is YENEEA in the germline V gene. V lost 9 bases and J lost 6; bases outside the gene matches: 4. The complete variable domain, with remaining parts taken from reference TRBV11-3 and TRBJ1-4, reads EAGVVQSPRYKIIEKKQPVAFWCNPISGHNTLYWYLQNLGQGPELLIRYENEEAVDDSQLPKDRFSAERLKGVDSTLKIQPAELGDSAVYLCASSRGYEKLFFGSGTQLSVL.

The chain combines TRBV10-3 with TRBJ1-6, with 8 bases matching TRBD1. Germline lookup yields CDR1 ENHRY and CDR2 SYGVKD. J was trimmed by 7 bases and V by 4 bases; bases with no gene match: 3. This CDR3 has 14 amino acids. CDR3 nucleotide sequence: TGTGCCATCAGTGCGGGACAGGCAAATTCACCCCTCCACTTT. Amino acids: CAISAGQANSPLHF.

J is TRBJ2-7 and V is TRBV6-5; D is possibly TRBD2 (5 bases). The CDR3 has 14 residues. V was cut by 7 bases and J by 5 bases, with 18 bases left in between. The germline V gene encodes CDR1 MNHEY and CDR2 SVGAGI. CDR3 protein: CASTSSGGSHEQYF. CDR3 DNA: TGTGCCAGCACCTCCTCGGGTGGGAGCCACGAGCAGTACTTC.

This chain links TRBV21-1 with TRBJ1-6; the table gives TRBD1 as D, unverified against the DNA. TRBV21-1 is assigned pseudogene status. This CDR3 has 18 amino acids. CDR3 residues: CASSANIDRELYNSPLHF. The CDR3 DNA reads TGTGCCAGCTCCGCAAATATCGACAGGGAACTATATAATTCACCCCTCCACTTT.

Points on this clone: One end of the junction is discordant with germline, which a read error may explain. This chain links TRBV7-8 with TRBJ2-7; D may be TRBD1 or TRBD2 (6 bases each). The CDR3 runs to 13 residues. Germline assignment: CDR1 SGHVS and CDR2 FQNEAQ. The CDR3 loop is CASSLTGARRAAF. The CDR3 nucleotides are TGTGCCAGCAGCCTTACGGGGGCCCGGAGGGCTGCCTTC.

CDR3 residues: CASSITGGEYEQYF. CDR3 in DNA: TGTGCCAGCAGCATTACAGGGGGGGAATACGAGCAGTACTTC. This rearrangement joins TRBV7-3 to TRBJ2-7; TRBD1 might be the D (8 bases). The germline V gene encodes CDR1 SGHTA and CDR2 FQGTGA. Trimming took 5 bases from V and 4 from J, leaving 15 bases between them. The CDR3 has 14 residues. Full variable domain (missing parts from reference TRBV7-3 and TRBJ2-7): GAGVSQTPSNKVTEKGKYVELRCDPISGHTALYWYRQSLGQGPEFLIYFQGTGAADDSGLPNDRFFAVRPEGSVSTLKIQRTERGDSAVYLCASSITGGEYEQYFGPGTRLTVT.